This entry is about one T cell receptor (beta chain). The antigen remains unidentified. In TCRdb, the reads were re-called with MiXCR into one record per CDR3 protein. The sample contains around 710,000 distinct CDR3 sequences, just under 30% of which appear only once. The record originates from a study of T cell repertoires in cytomegalovirus infection. Background on the study: Signatures in public TCR beta sequences pointed to both CMV infection and matching HLA type. Study outcomes and limitations: People with CMV and the relevant HLA were identified by cumulative public TCR beta family frequency.

The germline CDR1 and CDR2 sequences are SGHTA and FQGTGA. Unmatched junction bases numbered 3, after V lost 4 bases and J lost 9 bases. The CDR3 loop spans 13 amino acids. The rearrangement links TRBV7-3 to TRBJ1-6; TRBD1 matches 7 bases. This TCR came from a human donor in good health (CMV status not recorded). Some clones in this sample may be carry-over from other donors' samples. This sample comprised cultured CD8+ T cells from PBMCs, obtained from culture after CMV antigen stimulation. CDR3 region: CASSSGQPSPLHF. Here the CDR3 DNA reads TGTGCCAGCAGCTCGGGACAGCCTTCACCCCTCCACTTT.